Listed below are T cell receptor beta chains from one sample, sequenced in a study of breast tumors, draining lymph nodes, adjacent tissues. TCRdb re-derived calls from the multiplex PCR reads in MiXCR, one entry per CDR3 protein. The table includes more than 12,000 distinct CDR3 sequences, around 52% detected once. Sequenced input: tumor-adjacent breast tissue. These receptors were collected from a female donor with breast cancer. Some clones in this sample may be carry-over from other donors' samples. The CDR3 runs from the conserved cysteine through the conserved F or W. A D gene is named only where the DNA matches it firmly. The size field is filled for only some rows; it gives once, few, many or a size class.

>NA|many|TRBV3-1|TRBJ2-2
TGTGCCAGCAGCCAAGTCTGGGGAACTAACACCGGGGAGCTGTTTTTT
CASSQVWGTNTGELFF
>NA|NA|TRBV7-2|TRBJ2-1
TGTGCCAGCAGCTGGACAGCCCTTGGAGTCAATGAGCAGTTCTTC
CASSWTALGVNEQFF
>NA|medium-sized|TRBV15|TRBJ1-6
TGTGCCACCTCTGTGGACGGAGGTAGCTCCTATAATTCACCCCTCCACTTT
CATSVDGGSSYNSPLHF
>NA|once|TRBV12-3/TRBV12-4|TRBJ1-3
TGTGCCAGCAGTCCCGACAGGTACTCTGGAAACACCATATATTTT
CASSPDRYSGNTIYF
>NA|once|TRBV20-1|TRBJ2-7
TGCAGTGCTAGAGATCAGCAGGGTCACGAGCAGTACTTC
CSARDQQGHEQYF
>NA|once|TRBV10-3|TRBJ1-2
TGTGCCATTAAAACAGGGAACTATGGCTACACCTTC
CAIKTGNYGYTF
>TRBD1|few|TRBV5-4|TRBJ1-2
TGTGCCAGCAGCTTGGCAGACAGGGGGTATGGCTACACCTTC
CASSLADRGYGYTF
>NA|NA|TRBV2|TRBJ2-7
TGTGCCAGCAAGGGGGAACTTGGAGTACAGTACTTC
CASKGELGVQYF
>NA|medium-sized|TRBV6-5|TRBJ1-2
TGTGCCAGCAGGAAGCGGGAGCGGACCTATGGCTACACCTTC
CASRKRERTYGYTF
>NA|NA|TRBV20-1|TRBJ2-5
TGCAGTGCTCGAGTCTCTGCGGAGACCCAGTACTTC
CSARVSAETQYF
>NA|few|TRBV12-3/TRBV12-4|TRBJ1-2
TGTGCCAGCAGTGTATTCGGACAGAATGGCTACACCTTC
CASSVFGQNGYTF
>TRBD2|NA|TRBV5-5|TRBJ2-7
TGTGCCAGCAGCGGGGGGACTAGCGGGACCGAGCAGTACTTC
CASSGGTSGTEQYF
>TRBD1|NA|TRBV7-9|TRBJ2-7
TGTGCCAGCAGCTCCCTGGAGGGGACAGGGGGTGACGAGCAGTACTTC
CASSSLEGTGGDEQYF
>NA|NA|TRBV2|TRBJ1-3
TGTGCCAGCAGTGAAGCCAGGTCTGGAAACACCATATATTTT
CASSEARSGNTIYF
>NA|NA|TRBV6-1|TRBJ2-5
TGTGCCAGCAGTGAAGGGGACTCAGGGGAGACCCAGTACTTC
CASSEGDSGETQYF
>NA|NA|TRBV5-5|TRBJ1-3
TGTGCCAGCAGCCGACCACCCAACTCTGGAAACACCATATATTTT
CASSRPPNSGNTIYF
>NA|medium-sized|TRBV5-6|TRBJ1-2
TGTGCCAGCAGAGTAGGCGACCGGGGCTCGGGCTATGGCTACACCTTC
CASRVGDRGSGYGYTF
>TRBD2|NA|TRBV20-1|TRBJ2-1
TGCAGTCATCCAGAGTGGGGGCCTCCAACGCGGGGGGACAATGAGCAGTTCTTC
CSHPEWGPPTRGDNEQFF
>NA|once|TRBV9|TRBJ2-2
TGTGCCAGCAGCGGCCTATCTGGGGAGCTGTTTTTT
CASSGLSGELFF
>TRBD2|NA|TRBV19|TRBJ2-3
TGCGCCACTACCGCGGGGGGGATAGCGGATAGCACAGATACGCAGTCTTTT
CATTAGGIADSTDTQSF
>TRBD2|many|TRBV5-1|TRBJ2-4
TGCGCCAGCAGCTTGGGGGAGGGGACGGGTCGGAACATTCAGTACTTC
CASSLGEGTGRNIQYF
>NA|NA|TRBV4-1|TRBJ2-7
TGCGCCAGCAGCCAGGCCCCCCTCGGGGACGAGCAGTACTTC
CASSQAPLGDEQYF
>TRBD2|once|TRBV10-3|TRBJ2-5
TGTGCCATCAGGGAAGGACTAGCGGGACCCCTTCGCCAAGAGACCCAGTACTTC
CAIREGLAGPLRQETQYF
>NA|once|TRBV20-1|TRBJ2-1
TGCAGTGCTAGCGGGGGACCCTACAATGAGCAGTTCTTC
CSASGGPYNEQFF
>TRBD2|NA|TRBV10-3|TRBJ2-3
TGTGCCATCAGTAGGACTAGCCAGAGCACAGATACGCAGTATTTT
CAISRTSQSTDTQYF
>TRBD1|NA|TRBV12-3/TRBV12-4|TRBJ1-4
TGTGCCAGCAGTCCGGGACAGAACGACGAAAAACTGTTTTTT
CASSPGQNDEKLFF
>TRBD1|NA|TRBV7-9|TRBJ2-7
TGTGCCAGCAGCTCCCTGGACGGGACAGGGGACTACGAGCAGTACTTC
CASSSLDGTGDYEQYF
>TRBD2|medium-sized|TRBV20-1|TRBJ2-7
TGCAGTGTCCCCGGGACTAGCGGACTGTACGAGCAGTACTTC
CSVPGTSGLYEQYF
>TRBD1|NA|TRBV6-5|TRBJ1-3
TGTGCCAGCAGTAGAACAGGGGCTGGAAACACCATATATTTT
CASSRTGAGNTIYF
>NA|NA|TRBV19|TRBJ2-3
TGTGCGGGGGGTACTGCCGAAATGCAGTATTTT
CAGGTAEMQYF
>NA|many|TRBV7-2|TRBJ1-3
TGTGCCAGCAGCTTAGAAGCGTCCTTCTCTGGAAACACCATATATTTT
CASSLEASFSGNTIYF
>NA|NA|TRBV9|TRBJ2-3
TGTGCCAGCAGCATCAGGCCCACAGATACGCAGTATTTT
CASSIRPTDTQYF
>NA|few|TRBV6-2/TRBV6-3|TRBJ1-1
TGTGCCAGCAGTTCCCAGGGAGGTCGGGCTGAAGCTTTCTTT
CASSSQGGRAEAFF
>TRBD2|many|TRBV3-1|TRBJ2-3
TGTGCCAGCAGCCTACTAGCGGGAAGCACAGATACGCAGTATTTT
CASSLLAGSTDTQYF
>TRBD2|NA|TRBV7-2|TRBJ2-3
TGTGCCAGCAGCTCTTTAGCGGGGGGGACAGATACGCAGTATTTT
CASSSLAGGTDTQYF
>TRBD1|once|TRBV25-1|TRBJ2-7
TGTGCCAGCAGTGACCCCCGGGACAGGGACCACGAGCAGTACTTC
CASSDPRDRDHEQYF
>TRBD2|few|TRBV7-3|TRBJ2-1
TGTGCCAGCAGCCCCACTGGACTAGCGGGGGTAGGGTTCTTC
CASSPTGLAGVGFF
>NA|once|TRBV10-3|TRBJ2-2
TGTGCCATCAGTGAGTTCGCGAACACCGGGGAGCTGTTTTTT
CAISEFANTGELFF
>NA|NA|TRBV11-1|TRBJ2-3
TGTGCCAGCAGCTCAAAATGGGGGGGCGGGGGAAGCACAGATACGCAGTATTTT
CASSSKWGGGGSTDTQYF
>NA|many|TRBV6-2/TRBV6-3|TRBJ1-1
TGTGCCAGCAGTAGAGGGGGAGGAAACACTGAAGCTTTCTTT
CASSRGGGNTEAFF
>NA|NA|TRBV5-4|TRBJ2-1
TGTGCCAGCAGCTTGGGGTACAGTGAGCAGTTCTTC
CASSLGYSEQFF
>TRBD1|NA|TRBV11-2|TRBJ1-5
TGTGCCAGCAGCATGCAGGGGGCCCAGCATTTT
CASSMQGAQHF
>TRBD1|NA|TRBV20-1|TRBJ1-6
TGCAGCCTACTCAGACAGGGAGGGACCTATAATTCACCCCTCCACTTT
CSLLRQGGTYNSPLHF
>NA|NA|TRBV9|TRBJ1-6
TGTGCCAGCAGCGGAGAAGCCTATAATTCACCTCTCCACTTT
CASSGEAYNSPLHF
>NA|NA|TRBV12-3/TRBV12-4|TRBJ1-4
TGTGCCAGCAGTTTCTCAGGGGTTTACGAAAAACTGTTTTTT
CASSFSGVYEKLFF
>TRBD1|NA|TRBV7-3|TRBJ1-2
TGTGCCAGCAGCTTAACTGCGGGAGTGACAGGGGTCGGCTACACCTTC
CASSLTAGVTGVGYTF
>TRBD1|many|TRBV27|TRBJ1-5
TGTGCCAGCAGTCGGCGACAGGGTAGTTTACATCAGCCCCAGCATTTT
CASSRRQGSLHQPQHF
>NA|many|TRBV9|TRBJ1-5
TGTGCCAGCAGCGTAGAAGTCAATCAGCCCCAGCATTTT
CASSVEVNQPQHF
>TRBD1|many|TRBV20-1|TRBJ2-3
TGCAGTGCTAGACTCACCGGGTGGGGACAGGGCACAGATACGCAGTATTTT
CSARLTGWGQGTDTQYF
>TRBD1|many|TRBV12-3/TRBV12-4|TRBJ2-7
TGTGCCAGCAGTTTGGGGACAGCCTCCTACGAGCAGTACTTC
CASSLGTASYEQYF
>NA|medium-sized|TRBV5-5|TRBJ2-3
TGTGCCAGCAGCCCCTATGGGGAGGGCACAGATACGCAGTATTTT
CASSPYGEGTDTQYF
>NA|NA|TRBV24-1|TRBJ2-2
TGTGCCACCAGTGATTCTAAGAACACCGGGGAGCTGTTTTTT
CATSDSKNTGELFF
>NA|NA|TRBV20-1|TRBJ1-2
TGCAGTGCTAGAGAGGGGGCTAAGTCAAATGGCTACACCTTC
CSAREGAKSNGYTF
>TRBD2|NA|TRBV5-1|TRBJ2-3
TGCGCCAGCAGGATGCTAGCGGGGAAAACCACAGATACGCAGTATTTT
CASRMLAGKTTDTQYF
>TRBD1|few|TRBV10-3|TRBJ1-2
TGTGCCATCAGTGAGCCTCCAGGGGGCCGGCTCTATGGCTACACCTTC
CAISEPPGGRLYGYTF
>NA|medium-sized|TRBV11-3|TRBJ1-6
TGTGCCAGCAGCTTAGGAAAGAGTAATTCACCCCTCCACTTT
CASSLGKSNSPLHF
>NA|medium-sized|TRBV20-1|TRBJ2-7
TGCAGTGCTAGAGACCGCTACCCACTAGGCCGGGTGGACGAGCAGTACTTC
CSARDRYPLGRVDEQYF
>TRBD2|many|TRBV19|TRBJ2-5
TGTGCCAGTAGTCCACAAGCGGGGGCCCCGTTACAAGAGACCCAGTCCTTC
CASSPQAGAPLQETQSF
>NA|once|TRBV10-2|TRBJ2-5
TGCGCCAGCAATGGGGGGGCCGGGGAGACCCAGTACTTC
CASNGGAGETQYF